This T cell receptor beta chain was documented in a study of cytomegalovirus exposure and HLA in healthy donors. Study outcomes and limitations: Altogether, 160 or so TCR beta chains were recorded as cytomegalovirus-associated. Later on, an analysis tied around 17,000 TCR beta sequences to HLA alleles at 0.05 false discovery rate.

Notes on this clone: Its antigen is undetermined.

This CDR3 region has 11 residues. In germline, CDR1 is SNHLY, CDR2 FYNNEI. Researchers ran the PCR with 60 Vbeta and 13 Jbeta primers. Assay used: immunoSEQ multiplex PCR; TCRdb lists only in-frame clones, some missing. The sample includes about 120,000 clones, less than 85% seen only once; the top ten take about an eighth. V usage is TRBV2 and J usage is TRBJ2-5; D is unclear. The DNA matches TRBJ2-7 better at its end, which makes the J call doubtful. The sample consisted of PBMCs. This TCR was sampled from a man aged 25 to 45 in good health and CMV-seropositive. The CDR3 sequence is CASSYAYEQYF. The CDR3, as DNA: TGTGCCAGCAGTTATGCCTACGAGCAGTACTTC.